A single sample is the source of the 20 T cell receptor beta chains below, sequenced in a study of cytomegalovirus exposure and HLA in healthy donors (dated by TCRdb to between 2016 and 2019). The library was generated by the immunoSEQ multiplex PCR assay. What TCRdb holds here is the immuneACCESS table cut down to in-frame rearrangements. Part of the clones is not present; checked against another copy, under half of the missing clones reflect an unresolved V gene, and the others are unexplained. The sample table records around 74,000 clones; approximately 86% of these occur just once. The ten largest clones take up 2.5% to 3.5% of the sample. The sequenced sample consisted of PBMCs. These receptors were obtained from a man aged 30 to 45 in good health and CMV-seronegative.

The V gene is TRBV5-4, the J gene TRBJ2-2, with 8 bases that match TRBD1. V lost 4 bases to trimming and J lost 1 base; unmatched junction nucleotides: 6. Looked up from germline, CDR1 is SGHNT and CDR2 is YYREEE (reference sequence). There are 16 residues in the CDR3. CDR3 protein: CASSPQGQVNTGELFF. CDR3 nucleotides: TGTGCCAGCAGCCCACAGGGACAGGTGAACACCGGGGAGCTGTTTTTT.

This sequence joins TRBV5-1 and TRBJ1-5; D is uncertain. V lost 0 bases to trimming and J lost 4 bases, with 5 bases between them. CDR3 length: 13 amino acids. Germline CDR1 reads SGHRS; CDR2 reads YFSETQ. In DNA form, the CDR3 reads TGCGCCAGCAGCTTGGGGCAGAATCAGCCCCAGCATTTT. Residues: CASSLGQNQPQHF. The full variable domain, its missing parts supplied by reference TRBV5-1 and TRBJ1-5, is KAGVTQTPRYLIKTRGQQVTLSCSPISGHRSVSWYQQTPGQGLQFLFEYFSETQRNKGNFPGRFSGRQFSNSRSEMNVSTLELGDSALYLCASSLGQNQPQHFGDGTRLSIL.

The chain combines TRBV9 with TRBJ1-4; TRBD1 might be the D (6 bases). V lost 0 bases and J 5 bases, leaving 11 bases between the germline ends. Germline-derived CDR1 and CDR2 are SGDLS and YYNGEE. This CDR3 is built from 15 residues. DNA of the CDR3: TGTGCCAGCAGCGTAGGGGGGCAGGGAAATGAAAAACTGTTTTTT. It specifies CASSVGGQGNEKLFF.

This sequence joins TRBV6-5 and TRBJ1-6; 9 bases are a match to TRBD1. J was trimmed by 7 bases and V by 4 bases; bases with no gene match: 5. The germline V gene encodes CDR1 MNHEY and CDR2 SVGAGI. The CDR3 runs 15 residues. The CDR3: CASSSPGQGNSPLHF. In DNA, the CDR3 is TGTGCCAGCAGTTCCCCGGGACAGGGCAATTCACCCCTCCACTTT.

The chain links TRBV19 to TRBJ2-7; D may be TRBD2 (5 bases). V was pared by 5 bases and J by 0 bases, with 11 bases between. Germline lookup yields CDR1 LNHDA and CDR2 SQIVND (reference sequence). The CDR3 spans 14 residues. CDR3 nucleotide sequence: TGTGCCAGTAGTGAGGGTTGGAGCTCCTACGAGCAGTACTTC. Translation gives CASSEGWSSYEQYF.

The CDR3 coding sequence is TGCGCCAGCAGCCAGTTAGCGGGGGCCAACGTCCTGACTTTC. Its protein product is CASSQLAGANVLTF. J is TRBJ2-6 and V is TRBV4-3, with D possibly matching TRBD2 (5 bases). Germline V gene sequence: CDR1 LGHNA, CDR2 YSLEER. CDR3 length equals 14 residues. V lost 3 bases to trimming and J lost 4 bases, with 7 bases between them.

This chain uses TRBV9 with TRBJ2-5; tentatively, D is TRBD2 (7 bases). Per the germline V gene, CDR1 is SGDLS and CDR2 is YYNGEE. The ends were cut back, 1 base at V and 1 base at J, with 17 bases in the middle. The CDR3 runs to 17 residues. The CDR3 nucleotides are TGTGCCAGCAGCGTATTACCGGGGGGCTGGTCCCAAGAGACCCAGTACTTC. This codes for CASSVLPGGWSQETQYF. The variable domain in full, completed from reference TRBV9 and TRBJ2-5, reads DSGVTQTPKHLITATGQRVTLRCSPRSGDLSVYWYQQSLDQGLQFLIQYYNGEERAKGNILERFSAQQFPDLHSELNLSSLELGDSALYFCASSVLPGGWSQETQYFGPGTRLLVL.

The gene calls are TRBV6-6 and TRBJ2-2; D may be TRBD1 (5 bases). V lost 8 bases, J lost 6 bases, and 22 bases lay in between. There are 16 residues in the CDR3. In germline, CDR1 is MNHNY, CDR2 SVGAGI (reference sequence). CDR3: CASHPTRAPVAGELFF. The CDR3 nucleotides are TGTGCCAGCCACCCGACCAGGGCCCCGGTTGCCGGGGAGCTGTTTTTT.

The V and J genes are TRBV29-1 and TRBJ1-1; 10 nucleotides match TRBD1. The CDR3 length is 13 residues. The germline CDR1 and CDR2 sequences are SQVTM and ANQGSEA. After removal of 7 bases from V and 1 base from J, the junction contained 3 bases not matched to a gene. CDR3 nucleotides: TGCAGCGCCCGACAGGGGGCGAACACTGAAGCTTTCTTT. Translation: CSARQGANTEAFF.

The rearrangement joins TRBV10-3 to TRBJ1-2; the D gene is possibly TRBD1 (5 bases). Germline V CDR1 and CDR2: ENHRY, SYGVKD. The CDR3 sequence is 16 residues long. V dropped 3 bases and J dropped 3 bases, with 17 bases sitting between them. The DNA of the CDR3 is TGTGCCATCAGTGATGCCCGCCTATCGGGGGACTATGGCTACACCTTC. Its translation is CAISDARLSGDYGYTF.

V gene TRBV30 combines with J gene TRBJ2-5, with 7 bases matching TRBD1. The CDR3 contains 12 residues. J lost 5 bases, V lost 2 bases, and 2 bases had no gene match. The germline CDR1 and CDR2 sequences are GTSNPN and SVGIG (reference sequence). In DNA, the CDR3 is TGTGCCTGGAGTCCACAGGGGGAGACCCAGTACTTC. Translation: CAWSPQGETQYF.

The V call is TRBV7-9, the J call TRBJ2-2; weak D call: TRBD2 (6 bases). The germline V and J ends were trimmed by 6 bases and 0 bases, with 23 bases remaining between them. This CDR3 is 19 amino acids long. In germline, CDR1 is SEHNR, CDR2 FQNEAQ (reference sequence). CDR3 coding DNA: TGTGCCAGCAGTCCGGGAGCTCTGCGGGACCTGTCGAACACCGGGGAGCTGTTTTTT. Residues: CASSPGALRDLSNTGELFF.

The CDR3 region has the DNA TGTGCCAGCAGCGCCTCCGGGACTAGCACAGATACGCAGTATTTT. Amino acid sequence: CASSASGTSTDTQYF. The chain links TRBV9 to TRBJ2-3, with D possibly matching TRBD2 (6 bases). Germline V lookup: CDR1 SGDLS, CDR2 YYNGEE. V was clipped by 3 bases and J by 0 bases, with 11 bases between them. The CDR3 spans 15 residues.

V and J are TRBV7-9 and TRBJ1-1; 7 nucleotides line up with TRBD1. The CDR3 contains 16 residues. Per germline, CDR1 SEHNR and CDR2 FQNEAQ (reference sequence). With V trimmed by 6 bases and J by 1 base, 11 bases remained unmatched. The CDR3 spells CASRHPTGRPNTEAFF. For the CDR3, the DNA is TGTGCCAGCAGACACCCGACAGGGCGCCCGAACACTGAAGCTTTCTTT. The full variable domain, with the rest looked up from reference TRBV7-9 and TRBJ1-1, is DTGVSQNPRHKITKRGQNVTFRCDPISEHNRLYWYRQTLGQGPEFLTYFQNEAQLEKSRLLSDRFSAERPKGSFSTLEIQRTEQGDSAMYLCASRHPTGRPNTEAFFGQGTRLTVV.

Only one count was recorded for this clone. V gene TRBV9 combines with J gene TRBJ2-1; tentatively, D is TRBD2 (5 bases). This CDR3 is built from 15 residues. With 2 bases removed from V and 1 base from J, the gap between germline ends came to 10 bases. Looked up from germline, CDR1 is SGDLS and CDR2 is YYNGEE. The CDR3: CASSVTGSSYNEQFF. CDR3 bases: TGTGCCAGCAGCGTCACGGGGAGTTCCTACAATGAGCAGTTCTTC.

The V and J genes are TRBV5-4 and TRBJ1-4; D perhaps matches TRBD1 (6 bases). Trimming pared 0 bases from V and 0 bases from J, leaving 6 bases between. The CDR3 loop spans 15 amino acids. Germline values: CDR1 SGHNT, CDR2 YYREEE (reference sequence). CDR3 coding DNA: TGTGCCAGCAGCTTGGGGACAGCAACTAATGAAAAACTGTTTTTT. It codes for CASSLGTATNEKLFF. The full variable domain, completed using reference TRBV5-4 and TRBJ1-4, is ETGVTQSPTHLIKTRGQQVTLRCSSQSGHNTVSWYQQALGQGPQFIFQYYREEENGRGNFPPRFSGLQFPNYSSELNVNALELDDSALYLCASSLGTATNEKLFFGSGTQLSVL.

V gene TRBV12-5 combines with J gene TRBJ1-4, with TRBD1 matching 9 bases. CDR3 length: 15 residues. V was clipped by 3 bases and J by 8 bases; unmatched bases: 7. CDR1 is LGHNT, CDR2 FRNRAP, per germline. The DNA of the CDR3 is TGTGCTAGTGGTTTAGGAACAGGGGGCGAGGAAAAACTGTTTTTT. Its translation is CASGLGTGGEEKLFF. The full variable domain, completed using reference TRBV12-5 and TRBJ1-4, is DARVTQTPRHKVTEMGQEVTMRCQPILGHNTVFWYRQTMMQGLELLAYFRNRAPLDDSGMPKDRFSAEMPDATLATLKIQPSEPRDSAVYFCASGLGTGGEEKLFFGSGTQLSVL.

This chain connects TRBV6-5 to TRBJ1-2; 10 nucleotides align to TRBD1. Germline assignment: CDR1 MNHEY and CDR2 SVGAGI. The CDR3 runs to 15 residues. V dropped 7 bases and J dropped 5; count of bases not matched to a gene: 10. The CDR3 DNA reads TGTGCCAGCAAAAAACCGGGACAGGGGACGTATGGCTACACCTTC. Its translation: CASKKPGQGTYGYTF.

The chain has TRBV4-3 and TRBJ2-3; no clear D. This CDR3 has 15 residues. Germline assignment: CDR1 LGHNA and CDR2 YSLEER. V was trimmed by 0 bases and J by 0 bases, leaving 7 bases between them. DNA for the CDR3: TGCGCCAGCAGCCAAGATATGGCTAGCACAGATACGCAGTATTTT. Its translation is CASSQDMASTDTQYF.

This chain links TRBV5-1 with TRBJ1-1, with D possibly being TRBD1 (5 bases). The germline V gene has CDR1 SGHRS and CDR2 YFSETQ. V lost 4 bases and J 1 base, leaving 8 bases between the germline ends. This CDR3 has 13 residues. The CDR3 region is CASSPTGNTEAFF. The DNA of the CDR3 is TGCGCCAGCAGCCCCACAGGGAACACTGAAGCTTTCTTT.